The clone carrying this TCR beta chain appeared many times. Its target is not known. The data are from a study of Graves' ophthalmopathy and Graves' hyperthyroidism. General study results and limits: Ophthalmopathy progression was predicted with about 67% sensitivity and around 72% specificity.

TCR beta CDR3 regions were amplified from RNA transcripts. A first-round RT-PCR used HTBI primers, followed by a second-round multiplex PCR. TCRdb reprocessed the multiplex PCR reads with MiXCR, giving one entry per CDR3 protein. The data show over a million distinct CDR3 sequences, about 35% seen once. Specimen: peripheral blood or thyroid tissue (not recorded which). The TCR was taken from an adult man with Graves' hyperthyroidism.

The CDR3 DNA follows: TGCAGTGCGGGGGTTTGGCCCGAGCAGTACTTC. This encodes CSAGVWPEQYF. The chain joins TRBV20-1 to TRBJ2-7; D is possibly TRBD1 or TRBD2 (5 bases each). Germline CDR1 DFQATT, CDR2 SNEGSKA (reference sequence). CDR3 length: 11 residues. The ends were cut back, 6 bases at V and 6 bases at J, with 12 bases in the middle.